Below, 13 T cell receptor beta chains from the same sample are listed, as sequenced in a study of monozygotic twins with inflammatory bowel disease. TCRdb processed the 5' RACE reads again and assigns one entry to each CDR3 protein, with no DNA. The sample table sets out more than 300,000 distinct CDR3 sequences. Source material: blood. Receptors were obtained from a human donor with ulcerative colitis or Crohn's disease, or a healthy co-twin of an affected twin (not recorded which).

CDR3 in amino acids: CASSFGGPNQPQHF. V usage is TRBV7-9 and J usage is TRBJ1-5; TCRdb's assignment of TRBD1 cannot be checked, as there is no DNA. CDR3 size: 14 residues. The germline CDR1 and CDR2 sequences are SEHNR and FQNEAQ (reference sequence).

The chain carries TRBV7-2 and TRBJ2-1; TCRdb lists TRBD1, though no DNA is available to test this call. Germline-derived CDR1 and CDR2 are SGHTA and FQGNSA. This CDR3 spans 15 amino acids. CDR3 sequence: CASSLVANAREEQFF.

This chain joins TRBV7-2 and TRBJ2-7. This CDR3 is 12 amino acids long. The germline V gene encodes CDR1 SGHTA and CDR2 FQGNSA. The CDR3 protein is CASSLRISEQYF.

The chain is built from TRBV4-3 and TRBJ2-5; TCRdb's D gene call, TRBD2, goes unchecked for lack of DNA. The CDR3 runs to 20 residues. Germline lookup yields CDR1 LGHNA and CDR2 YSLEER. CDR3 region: CASSQDLTSGSGMYQETQYF.

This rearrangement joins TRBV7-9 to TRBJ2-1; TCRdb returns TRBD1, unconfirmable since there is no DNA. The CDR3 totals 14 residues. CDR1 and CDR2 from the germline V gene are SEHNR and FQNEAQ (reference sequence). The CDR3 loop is CASSPTGARDEQFF. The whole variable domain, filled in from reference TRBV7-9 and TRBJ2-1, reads DTGVSQNPRHKITKRGQNVTFRCDPISEHNRLYWYRQTLGQGPEFLTYFQNEAQLEKSRLLSDRFSAERPKGSFSTLEIQRTEQGDSAMYLCASSPTGARDEQFFGPGTRLTVL.

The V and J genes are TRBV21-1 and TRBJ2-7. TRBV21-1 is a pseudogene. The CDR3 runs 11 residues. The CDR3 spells CASSKSDEQYF.

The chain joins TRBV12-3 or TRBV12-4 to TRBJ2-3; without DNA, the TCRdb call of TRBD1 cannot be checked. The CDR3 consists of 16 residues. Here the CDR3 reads CASSLLVTRSTDTQYF.

The CDR3 sequence is CASSYPNGGWETQYF. This chain joins TRBV6-2 or TRBV6-3 and TRBJ2-5; as DNA is missing, the TRBD1 call by TCRdb cannot be tested. This CDR3 is built from 15 residues. Germline V gene lookup returns CDR1 MNHEY and CDR2 SVGEGT.

This chain's CDR3 is CASSTRGHTGDIQYF. The chain uses TRBV18 and TRBJ2-4; without DNA, the TCRdb call of TRBD1 cannot be checked. Germline V gene sequence: CDR1 KGHSH, CDR2 LQKENI. This CDR3 region has 15 residues. Using reference TRBV18 and TRBJ2-4 for the parts outside the CDR3, the full variable domain is NAGVMQNPRHLVRRRGQEARLRCSPMKGHSHVYWYRQLPEEGLKFMVYLQKENIIDESGMPKERFSAEFPKEGPSILRIQQVVRGDSAAYFCASSTRGHTGDIQYFGAGTRLSVL.

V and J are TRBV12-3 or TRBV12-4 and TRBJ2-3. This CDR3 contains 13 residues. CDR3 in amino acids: CASSLSSADTQYF.

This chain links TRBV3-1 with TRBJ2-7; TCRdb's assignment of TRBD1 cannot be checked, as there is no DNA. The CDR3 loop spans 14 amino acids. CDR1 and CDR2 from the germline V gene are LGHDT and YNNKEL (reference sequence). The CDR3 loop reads CASSFGTGTYEQYF.

CDR3 sequence reads: CSAGQGFIYNEQFF. J is TRBJ2-1 and V is TRBV29-1; there is no DNA to check the TCRdb D call of TRBD1. CDR3 size: 14 residues. The V gene's germline CDR1 is SQVTM and CDR2 ANQGSEA.

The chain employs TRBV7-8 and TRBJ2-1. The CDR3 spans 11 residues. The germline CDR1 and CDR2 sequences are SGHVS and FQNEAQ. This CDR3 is CASSLTHEQFF.